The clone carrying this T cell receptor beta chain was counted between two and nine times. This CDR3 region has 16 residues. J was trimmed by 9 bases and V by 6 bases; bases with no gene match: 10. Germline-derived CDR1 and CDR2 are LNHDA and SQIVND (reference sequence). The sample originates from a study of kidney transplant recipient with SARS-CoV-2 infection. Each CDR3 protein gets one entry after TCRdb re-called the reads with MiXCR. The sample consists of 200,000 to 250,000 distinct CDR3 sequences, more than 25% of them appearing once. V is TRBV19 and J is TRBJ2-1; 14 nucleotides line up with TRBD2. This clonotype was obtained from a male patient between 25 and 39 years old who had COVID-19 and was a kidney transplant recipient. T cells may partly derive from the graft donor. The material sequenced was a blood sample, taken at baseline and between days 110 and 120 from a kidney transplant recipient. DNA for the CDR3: TGTGCCAGTAGACGACTAGCGGGAGGGCCCCCAGCTGAGCAGTTCTTC. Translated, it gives CASRRLAGGPPAEQFF.